The entry below gives a single T cell receptor (beta chain) sequence along with its context. Its antigen remains unknown. This record comes from a study of cytomegalovirus exposure and HLA in healthy donors. Study conclusions and caveats: The study listed some 160 cytomegalovirus-associated TCR beta chains.

The CDR3 covers 16 residues. V lost 3 bases to trimming and J lost 9 bases, with 21 bases between them. Looked up from germline, CDR1 is KGHSH and CDR2 is LQKENI. The donors were part of the roughly 130-subject validation cohort, which stood apart from the 666-subject first cohort. TCRdb keeps only in-frame clones here, not all; method: immunoSEQ multiplex PCR. The table includes 90,000 to 150,000 clones, about 82% detected once. The sequence came from a man aged 18 to 30 in good health and CMV-seronegative. The chain recombines TRBV18 with TRBJ2-1; D perhaps matches TRBD1 (5 bases). Sequences were obtained from PBMCs. The CDR3, as DNA: TGTGCCAGCTCACCGCACGAAACAGGCCTATCCGGTGAGCAGTTCTTC. Protein product: CASSPHETGLSGEQFF.